These T cell receptor beta chains were read from a single sample in a study of T-cell memory formation after mild COVID-19. TCRdb itself ran the 5' RACE reads through MiXCR, one entry per CDR3 protein. The data contain around 370,000 distinct CDR3 sequences, about 21% of them singletons. The sample taken for sequencing was PBMCs or a T cell subset sorted from them (not recorded which). The receptors were gathered from an adult woman who had mild COVID-19 (a few samples of this study predate the infection). Cell type and time point are not known. Both conserved end residues are part of each CDR3. Fields, in order: V gene, J gene, D gene, clone size, CDR3 protein, CDR3 DNA. The D gene is left open where the match is weak. A clone size is listed for some rows: how often the clone was seen (once, few, many), or a class if it is expanded.

V: TRBV11-1
J: TRBJ2-7
D: NA
size: NA
CDR3: CASSIGVTPHEQYF
DNA: TGTGCCAGCAGCATAGGGGTGACCCCCCACGAGCAGTACTTC

V: TRBV20-1
J: TRBJ1-5
D: TRBD1
size: few
CDR3: CSATGQDYQPQHF
DNA: TGCAGTGCTACGGGACAGGACTATCAGCCCCAGCATTTT

V: TRBV4-1
J: TRBJ2-7
D: NA
size: NA
CDR3: CASSQDWRPLYEQYF
DNA: TGCGCCAGCAGCCAAGATTGGCGGCCACTCTACGAGCAGTACTTC

V: TRBV6-4
J: TRBJ2-1
D: TRBD2
size: NA
CDR3: CASSVAREGGYEQFF
DNA: TGTGCCAGCAGTGTCGCGCGGGAGGGTGGCTATGAGCAGTTCTTC

V: TRBV18
J: TRBJ2-7
D: NA
size: few
CDR3: CASSPLGVDYEQYF
DNA: TGTGCCAGCTCACCACTTGGGGTAGACTACGAGCAGTACTTC

V: TRBV15
J: TRBJ1-1
D: NA
size: few
CDR3: CATSRGRDLPEAFF
DNA: TGTGCCACCAGCAGAGGCCGGGACCTCCCTGAAGCTTTCTTT

V: TRBV7-8
J: TRBJ1-6
D: NA
size: few
CDR3: CASSTGQTHNSPLHF
DNA: TGTGCCAGCAGCACCGGACAGACTCATAATTCACCCCTCCACTTT

V: TRBV20-1
J: TRBJ1-1
D: NA
size: NA
CDR3: CSARGDLNTEAFF
DNA: TGCAGTGCCAGGGGAGATTTGAACACTGAAGCTTTCTTT

V: TRBV20-1
J: TRBJ2-3
D: TRBD2
size: few
CDR3: CSAHGTSGGPGTQYF
DNA: TGCAGTGCTCACGGGACTAGCGGGGGGCCAGGTACGCAGTATTTT

V: TRBV7-9
J: TRBJ1-2
D: TRBD1
size: NA
CDR3: CASSSGTGSITYGYTF
DNA: TGTGCCAGCAGCTCCGGGACAGGCTCTATAACCTATGGCTACACCTTC

V: TRBV20-1
J: TRBJ1-5
D: NA
size: NA
CDR3: CSARGPENQPQHF
DNA: TGCAGTGCAAGGGGTCCCGAAAATCAGCCCCAGCATTTT

V: TRBV20-1
J: TRBJ2-3
D: TRBD1
size: NA
CDR3: CSARDPGQGLPDTQYF
DNA: TGCAGTGCTAGAGACCCGGGACAGGGACTCCCAGATACGCAGTATTTT

V: TRBV5-1
J: TRBJ1-1
D: NA
size: NA
CDR3: CASRPLGAWNTEAFF
DNA: TGCGCCAGCAGGCCCTTGGGGGCATGGAACACTGAAGCTTTCTTT

V: TRBV20-1
J: TRBJ2-2
D: TRBD1
size: few
CDR3: CSARDAGQGNTGELFF
DNA: TGCAGTGCTAGAGATGCGGGACAGGGGAACACCGGGGAGCTGTTTTTT

V: TRBV18
J: TRBJ2-3
D: TRBD1
size: few
CDR3: CASSPPLGQGGFTDTQYF
DNA: TGTGCCAGCTCACCACCGTTGGGACAGGGAGGATTCACAGATACGCAGTATTTT

V: TRBV27
J: TRBJ1-1
D: TRBD1
size: few
CDR3: CASTSGGAGRTEAFF
DNA: TGTGCCAGCACCTCAGGGGGGGCCGGTCGTACTGAAGCTTTCTTT